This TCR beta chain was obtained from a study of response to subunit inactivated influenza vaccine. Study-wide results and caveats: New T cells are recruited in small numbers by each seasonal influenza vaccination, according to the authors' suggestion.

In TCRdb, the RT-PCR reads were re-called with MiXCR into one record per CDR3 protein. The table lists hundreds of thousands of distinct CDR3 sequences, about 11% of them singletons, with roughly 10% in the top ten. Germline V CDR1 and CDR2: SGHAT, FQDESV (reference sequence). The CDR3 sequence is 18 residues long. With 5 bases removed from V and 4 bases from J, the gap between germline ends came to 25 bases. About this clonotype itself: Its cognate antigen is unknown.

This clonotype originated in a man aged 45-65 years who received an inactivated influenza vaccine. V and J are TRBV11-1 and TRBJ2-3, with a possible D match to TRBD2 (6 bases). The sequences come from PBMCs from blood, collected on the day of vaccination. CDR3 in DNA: TGTGCCAGCAGCCTGGTCCGCGGGGCTCCCCCAAACCCAGATACGCAGTATTTT. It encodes CASSLVRGAPPNPDTQYF.